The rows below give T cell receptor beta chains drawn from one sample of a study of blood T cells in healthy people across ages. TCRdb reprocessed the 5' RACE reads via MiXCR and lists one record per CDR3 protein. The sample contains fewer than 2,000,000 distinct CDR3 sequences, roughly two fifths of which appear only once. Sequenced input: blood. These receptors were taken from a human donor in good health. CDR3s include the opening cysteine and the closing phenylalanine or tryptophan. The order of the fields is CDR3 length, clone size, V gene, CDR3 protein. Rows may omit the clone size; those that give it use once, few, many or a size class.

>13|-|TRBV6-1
CASSGRGRTEAFF
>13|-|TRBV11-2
CASSVDRDETQYF
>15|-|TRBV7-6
CASSPRGGESYEQYF
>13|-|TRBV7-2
CASSLAVGVEAFF
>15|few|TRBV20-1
CSARDPDREVLAQYF
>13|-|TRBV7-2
CASSLTGNQPRHF
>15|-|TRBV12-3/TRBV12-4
CASSLGTGLYNEQYF
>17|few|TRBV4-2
CASSLTARGGSSYEQYF
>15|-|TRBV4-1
CASSRQGFENQPQHF
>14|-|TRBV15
CATSTLQAGLMAFF
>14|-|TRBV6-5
CASSYYRGKGEAFF
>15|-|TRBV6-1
CASSEAPGRLCGYTF
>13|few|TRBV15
CATSRLVEETQYF
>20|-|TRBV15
CATSRVGDPTGSQLYYGYTF
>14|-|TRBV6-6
CASTRSGLAGEQYF
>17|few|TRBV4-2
CASSRKGGGDANEKLFF
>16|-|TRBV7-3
CASSLEGARGWTEAFF
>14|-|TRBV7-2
CASSLEGSPYGYTF
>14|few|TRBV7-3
CASSLIGENTEAFF
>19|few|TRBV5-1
CASSLTMGAGHTSSYEQYF
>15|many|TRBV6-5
CASRTRRQGAYEQYF
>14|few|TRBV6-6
CASSRVGQNNEQFF
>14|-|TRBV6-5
CASSYEGGLDEQYF
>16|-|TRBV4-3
CASSPNLVAGTDTQYF
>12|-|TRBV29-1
CSVQGARDGYTF
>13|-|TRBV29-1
CSVDPSGGNEQFF
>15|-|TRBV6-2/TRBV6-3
CVSSLWGSSYNEQFF
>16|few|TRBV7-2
CASSTVRASGTWEQYF
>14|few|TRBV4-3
CASSQDGSAYEQYF
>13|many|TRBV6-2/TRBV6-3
CASSETSYNEQFF
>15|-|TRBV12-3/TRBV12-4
CASSSFSGINYGYTF
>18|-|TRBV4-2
CASSQDQGATSYYNEQFF
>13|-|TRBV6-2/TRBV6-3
CASSWGGSTEAFF
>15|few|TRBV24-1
CATSEGRGDTDTQYF
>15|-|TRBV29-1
CSVEGGTELTDTQYF
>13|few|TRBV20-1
CSARDVSSGTQYF
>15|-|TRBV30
CAWSSLQGGNQPQHF
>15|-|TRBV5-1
CASSPIGQASYEQYF
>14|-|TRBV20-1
CSACRDRMNTEAFF
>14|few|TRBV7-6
CASSLSGEGTEQFF
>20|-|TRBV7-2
CASSQSSAGGLAVAKNIQYF
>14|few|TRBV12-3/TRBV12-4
CASSPQTIGTEAFF
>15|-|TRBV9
CASSLRQGNEETQYF
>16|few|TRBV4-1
CASSQVGGQGFSPLHF
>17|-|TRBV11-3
CASNDAWGFSGANVRTF
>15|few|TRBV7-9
CASSLGPDLDYGYTF
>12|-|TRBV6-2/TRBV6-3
CASRDRVAEQYF
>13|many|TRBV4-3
CASSQDRLDTQYF
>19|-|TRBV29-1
CSVVGGRAVASGNNYGYTF
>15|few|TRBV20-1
CSARGDRPVTNEQFF
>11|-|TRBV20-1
CSANQYNEQFF
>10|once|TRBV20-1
CSATIGEQYF
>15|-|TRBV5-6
CASSSDRVGDTEAFF